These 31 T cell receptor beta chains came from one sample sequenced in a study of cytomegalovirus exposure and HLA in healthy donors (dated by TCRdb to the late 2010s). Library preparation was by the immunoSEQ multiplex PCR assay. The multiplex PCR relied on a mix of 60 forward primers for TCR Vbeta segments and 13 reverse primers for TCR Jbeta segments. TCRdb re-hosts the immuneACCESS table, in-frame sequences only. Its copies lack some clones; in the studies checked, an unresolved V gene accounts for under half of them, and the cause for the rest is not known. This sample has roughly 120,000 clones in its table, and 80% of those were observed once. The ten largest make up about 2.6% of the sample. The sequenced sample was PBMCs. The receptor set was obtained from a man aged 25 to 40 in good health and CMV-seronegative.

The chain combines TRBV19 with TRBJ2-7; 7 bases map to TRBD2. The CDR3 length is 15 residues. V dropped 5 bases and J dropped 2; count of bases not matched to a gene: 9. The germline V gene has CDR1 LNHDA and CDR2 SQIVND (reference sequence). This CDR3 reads CASSGRETVAYEQYF. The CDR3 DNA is TGTGCCAGTAGTGGGCGGGAGACAGTAGCCTACGAGCAGTACTTC.

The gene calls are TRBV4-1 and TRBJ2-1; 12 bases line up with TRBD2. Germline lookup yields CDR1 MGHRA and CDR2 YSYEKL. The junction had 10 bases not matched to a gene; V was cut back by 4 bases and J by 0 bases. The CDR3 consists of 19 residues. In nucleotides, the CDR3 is TGCGCCAGCAGCCTCGTATGGACTAGCGGGGCTAGCTCCTACAATGAGCAGTTCTTC. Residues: CASSLVWTSGASSYNEQFF.

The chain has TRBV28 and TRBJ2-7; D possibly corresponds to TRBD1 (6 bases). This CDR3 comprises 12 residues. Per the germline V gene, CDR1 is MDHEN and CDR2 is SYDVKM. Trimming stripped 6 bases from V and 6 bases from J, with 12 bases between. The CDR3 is CASRPTGFEQYF. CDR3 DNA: TGTGCCAGCAGACCGACAGGTTTCGAGCAGTACTTC. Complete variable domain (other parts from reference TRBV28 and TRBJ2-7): DVKVTQSSRYLVKRTGEKVFLECVQDMDHENMFWYRQDPGLGLRLIYFSYDVKMKEKGDIPEGYSVSREKKERFSLILESASTNQTSMYLCASRPTGFEQYFGPGTRLTVT.

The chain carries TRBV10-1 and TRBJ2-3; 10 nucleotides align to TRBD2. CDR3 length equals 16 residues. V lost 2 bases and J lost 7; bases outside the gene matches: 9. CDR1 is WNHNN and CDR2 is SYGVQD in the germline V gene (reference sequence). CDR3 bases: TGCGCCAGCAGTGAGACACGGACTAGCGGCAAGAATACGCAGTATTTT. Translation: CASSETRTSGKNTQYF.

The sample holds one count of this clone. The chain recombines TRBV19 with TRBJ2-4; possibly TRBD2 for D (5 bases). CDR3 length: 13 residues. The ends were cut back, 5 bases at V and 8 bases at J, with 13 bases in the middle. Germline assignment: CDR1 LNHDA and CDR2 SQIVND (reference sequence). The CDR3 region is CASSLRERDIQYF. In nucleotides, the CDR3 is TGTGCCAGTAGTCTGAGGGAGAGGGACATTCAGTACTTC.

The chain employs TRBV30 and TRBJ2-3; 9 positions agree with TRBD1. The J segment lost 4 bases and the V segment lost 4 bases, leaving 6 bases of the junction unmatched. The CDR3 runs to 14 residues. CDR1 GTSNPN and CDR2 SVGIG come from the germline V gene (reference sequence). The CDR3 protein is CAWTPGQGADTQYF. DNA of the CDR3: TGTGCCTGGACCCCGGGACAGGGCGCAGATACGCAGTATTTT.

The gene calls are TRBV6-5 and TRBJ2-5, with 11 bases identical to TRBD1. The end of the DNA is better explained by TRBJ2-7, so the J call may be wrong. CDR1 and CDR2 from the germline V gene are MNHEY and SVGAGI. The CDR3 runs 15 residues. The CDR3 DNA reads TGTGCCAGCAGTTACTCGGGACAGGGGGCCTACGAGCAGTACTTC. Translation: CASSYSGQGAYEQYF.

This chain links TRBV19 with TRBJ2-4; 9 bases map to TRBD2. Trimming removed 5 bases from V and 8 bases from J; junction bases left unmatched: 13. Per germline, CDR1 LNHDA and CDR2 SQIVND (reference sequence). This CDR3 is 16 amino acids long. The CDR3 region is CASSFGGRAERDIQYF. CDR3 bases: TGTGCCAGTAGTTTTGGCGGGAGGGCCGAGAGGGACATTCAGTACTTC.

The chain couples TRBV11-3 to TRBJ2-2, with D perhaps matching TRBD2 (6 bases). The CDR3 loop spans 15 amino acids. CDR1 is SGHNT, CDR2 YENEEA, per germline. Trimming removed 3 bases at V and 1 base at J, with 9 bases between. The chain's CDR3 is CASSFGSRNTGELFF. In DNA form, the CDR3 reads TGTGCCAGCAGCTTCGGGAGCCGGAACACCGGGGAGCTGTTTTTT.

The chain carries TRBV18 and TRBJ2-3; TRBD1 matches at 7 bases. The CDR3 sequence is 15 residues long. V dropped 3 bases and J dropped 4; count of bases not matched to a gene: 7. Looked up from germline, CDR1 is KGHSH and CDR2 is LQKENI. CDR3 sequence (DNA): TGTGCCAGCTCACCTTCACAGGGGTTGGCAGATACGCAGTATTTT. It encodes CASSPSQGLADTQYF.

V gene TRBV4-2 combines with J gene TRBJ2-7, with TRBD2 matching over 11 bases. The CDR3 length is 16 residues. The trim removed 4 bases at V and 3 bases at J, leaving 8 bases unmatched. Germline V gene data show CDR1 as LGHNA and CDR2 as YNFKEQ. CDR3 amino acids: CASSRDGTSGSYEQYF. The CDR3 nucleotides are TGTGCCAGCAGCCGCGACGGTACTAGCGGGAGCTACGAGCAGTACTTC.

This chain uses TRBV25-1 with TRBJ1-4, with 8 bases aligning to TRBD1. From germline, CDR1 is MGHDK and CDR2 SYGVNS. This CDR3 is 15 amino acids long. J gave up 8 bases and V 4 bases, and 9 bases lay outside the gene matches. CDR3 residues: CASSVRQGPGEKLFF. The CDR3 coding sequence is TGTGCCAGCAGTGTAAGACAGGGGCCGGGGGAAAAACTGTTTTTT.

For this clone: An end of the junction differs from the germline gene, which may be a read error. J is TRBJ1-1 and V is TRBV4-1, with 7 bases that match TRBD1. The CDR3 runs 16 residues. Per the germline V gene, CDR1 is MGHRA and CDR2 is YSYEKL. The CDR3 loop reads CASSYSVGTVNTETFF. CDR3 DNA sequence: TGCGCCAGCAGCTATAGCGTAGGGACAGTGAACACTGAAACTTTCTTT.

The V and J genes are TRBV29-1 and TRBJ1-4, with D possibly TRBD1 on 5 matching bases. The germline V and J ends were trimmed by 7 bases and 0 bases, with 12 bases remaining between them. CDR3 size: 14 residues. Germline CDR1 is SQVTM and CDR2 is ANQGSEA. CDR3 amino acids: CSAGDSATNEKLFF. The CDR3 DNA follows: TGCAGCGCCGGGGACTCGGCAACTAATGAAAAACTGTTTTTT.

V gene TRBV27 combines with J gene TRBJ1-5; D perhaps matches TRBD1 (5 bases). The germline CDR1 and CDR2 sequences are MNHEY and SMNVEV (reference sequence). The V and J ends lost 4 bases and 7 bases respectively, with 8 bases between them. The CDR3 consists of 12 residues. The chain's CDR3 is CASSSRVQPQHF. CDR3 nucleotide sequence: TGTGCCAGCAGTTCCAGGGTACAGCCCCAGCATTTT.

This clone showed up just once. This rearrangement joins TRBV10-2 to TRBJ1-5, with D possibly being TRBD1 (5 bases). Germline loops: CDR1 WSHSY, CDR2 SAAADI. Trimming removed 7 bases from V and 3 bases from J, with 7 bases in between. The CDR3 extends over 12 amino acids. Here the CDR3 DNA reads TGCGCCAGCACAGGGTACAATCAGCCCCAGCATTTT. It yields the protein CASTGYNQPQHF.

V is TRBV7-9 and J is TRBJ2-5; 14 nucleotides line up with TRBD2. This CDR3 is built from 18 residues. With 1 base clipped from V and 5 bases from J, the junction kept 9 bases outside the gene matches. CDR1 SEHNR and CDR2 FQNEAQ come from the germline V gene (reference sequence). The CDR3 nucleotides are TGTGCCAGCAGCTTAGGCGGGACTAGCGGGAGTTCTGGTGAGACCCAGTACTTC. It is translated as CASSLGGTSGSSGETQYF.

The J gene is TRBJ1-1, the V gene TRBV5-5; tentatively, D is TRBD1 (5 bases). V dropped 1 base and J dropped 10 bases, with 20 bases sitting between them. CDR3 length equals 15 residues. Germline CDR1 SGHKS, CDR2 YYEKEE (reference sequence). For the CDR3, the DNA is TGTGCCAGCAGCTTGATAGGGGCCAGTGGAAAAATAGCTTTCTTT. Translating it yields CASSLIGASGKIAFF. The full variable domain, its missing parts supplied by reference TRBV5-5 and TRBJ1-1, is DAGVTQSPTHLIKTRGQQVTLRCSPISGHKSVSWYQQVLGQGPQFIFQYYEKEERGRGNFPDRFSARQFPNYSSELNVNALLLGDSALYLCASSLIGASGKIAFFGQGTRLTVV.

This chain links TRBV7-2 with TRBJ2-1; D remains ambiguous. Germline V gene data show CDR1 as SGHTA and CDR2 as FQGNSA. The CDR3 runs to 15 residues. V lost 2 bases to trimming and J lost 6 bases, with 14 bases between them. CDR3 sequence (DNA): TGTGCCAGCAGCTTACAACCCACCTCCGGCAATGAGCAGTTCTTC. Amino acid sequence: CASSLQPTSGNEQFF.

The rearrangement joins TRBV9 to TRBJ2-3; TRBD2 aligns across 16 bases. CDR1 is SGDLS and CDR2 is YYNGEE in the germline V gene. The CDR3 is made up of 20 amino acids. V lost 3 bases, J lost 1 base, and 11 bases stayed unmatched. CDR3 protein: CASSETSGLAGGVGTDTQYF. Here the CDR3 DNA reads TGTGCCAGCAGCGAGACGTCGGGACTAGCGGGAGGGGTCGGCACAGATACGCAGTATTTT.

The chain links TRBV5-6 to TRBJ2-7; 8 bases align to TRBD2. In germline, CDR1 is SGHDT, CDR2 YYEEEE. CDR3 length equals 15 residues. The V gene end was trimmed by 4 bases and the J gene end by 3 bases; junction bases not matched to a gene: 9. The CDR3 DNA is TGTGCCAGCAGCGATCCAGCGGGAGCCCACTACGAGCAGTACTTC. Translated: CASSDPAGAHYEQYF.

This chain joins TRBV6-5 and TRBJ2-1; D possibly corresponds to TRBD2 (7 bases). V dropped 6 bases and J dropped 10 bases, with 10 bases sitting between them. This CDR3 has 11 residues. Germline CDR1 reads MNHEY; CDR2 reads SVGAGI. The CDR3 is CASRQGGEQFF. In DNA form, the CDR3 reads TGTGCCAGCAGACAGGGAGGGGAGCAGTTCTTC.

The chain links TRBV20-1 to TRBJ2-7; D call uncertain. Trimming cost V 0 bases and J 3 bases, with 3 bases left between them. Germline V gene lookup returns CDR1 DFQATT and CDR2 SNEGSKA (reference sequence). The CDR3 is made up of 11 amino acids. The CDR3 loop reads CSARDNYEQYF. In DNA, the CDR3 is TGCAGTGCTAGAGACAACTACGAGCAGTACTTC.

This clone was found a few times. The CDR3, as DNA: TGTGCCAGTAGTACATGGACAGGGGGCCACGAGCAGTACTTC. This sequence encodes CASSTWTGGHEQYF. The rearrangement joins TRBV19 to TRBJ2-7; TRBD1 matches 11 bases. V was clipped by 4 bases and J by 5 bases; unmatched bases: 4. This CDR3 comprises 14 residues. The germline gives CDR1 LNHDA, CDR2 SQIVND (reference sequence).

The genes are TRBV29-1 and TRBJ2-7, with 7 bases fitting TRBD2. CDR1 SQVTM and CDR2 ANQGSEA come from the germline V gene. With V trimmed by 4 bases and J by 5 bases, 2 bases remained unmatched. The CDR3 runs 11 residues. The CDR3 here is CSVGLADEQYF. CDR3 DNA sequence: TGCAGCGTTGGACTAGCTGACGAGCAGTACTTC.

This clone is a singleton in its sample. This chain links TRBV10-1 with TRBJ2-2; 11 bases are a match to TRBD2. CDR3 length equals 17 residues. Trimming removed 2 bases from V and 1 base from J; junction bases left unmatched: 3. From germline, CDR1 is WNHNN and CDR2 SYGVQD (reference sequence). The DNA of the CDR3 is TGCGCCAGCAGTGAGCCAGGACTAGCGGGGAACACCGGGGAGCTGTTTTTT. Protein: CASSEPGLAGNTGELFF.

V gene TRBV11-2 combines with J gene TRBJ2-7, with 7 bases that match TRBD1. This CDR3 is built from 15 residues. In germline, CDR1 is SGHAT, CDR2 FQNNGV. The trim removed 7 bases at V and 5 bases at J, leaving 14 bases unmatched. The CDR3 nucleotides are TGTGCCAGCACCAAAACTGGAACAGGGGTAAACGAGCAGTACTTC. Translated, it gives CASTKTGTGVNEQYF.

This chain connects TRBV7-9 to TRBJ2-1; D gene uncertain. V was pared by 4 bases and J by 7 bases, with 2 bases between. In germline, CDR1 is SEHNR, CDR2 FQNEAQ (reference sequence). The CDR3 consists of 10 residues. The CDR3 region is CASSSNEQFF. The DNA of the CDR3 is TGTGCCAGCAGCTCTAATGAGCAGTTCTTC.

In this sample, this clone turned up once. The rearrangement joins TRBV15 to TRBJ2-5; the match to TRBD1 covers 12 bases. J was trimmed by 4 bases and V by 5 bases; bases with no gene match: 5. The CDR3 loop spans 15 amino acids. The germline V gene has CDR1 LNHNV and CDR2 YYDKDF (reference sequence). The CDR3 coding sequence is TGTGCCACCAGCCCCGGGACAGGGGGCCTAGAGACCCAGTACTTC. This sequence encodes CATSPGTGGLETQYF.

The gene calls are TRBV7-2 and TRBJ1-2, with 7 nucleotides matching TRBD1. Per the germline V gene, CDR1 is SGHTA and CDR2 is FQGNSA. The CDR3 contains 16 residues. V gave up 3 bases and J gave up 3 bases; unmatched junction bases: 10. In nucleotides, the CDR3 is TGTGCCAGCAGCTTTTTAAAGGGGGCGTCACACTATGGCTACACCTTC. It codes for CASSFLKGASHYGYTF.

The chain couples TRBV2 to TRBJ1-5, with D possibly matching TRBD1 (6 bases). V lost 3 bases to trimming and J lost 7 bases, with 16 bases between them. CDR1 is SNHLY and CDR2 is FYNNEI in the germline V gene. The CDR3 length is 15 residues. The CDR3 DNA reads TGTGCCAGCAGTGATGAGGGGGTGGTAGGACAGCCCCAGCATTTT. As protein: CASSDEGVVGQPQHF.